The 12 T cell receptor beta chains below come from one sample, sequenced in a study of post-analysis software for immune sequencing data. General study findings and limits: Patients had higher frequencies than controls of about five TRBV segments, including TRBV5-6, TRBV5-1 and TRBV20-1.

No antigens are known for them. TCR beta cDNA libraries included unique molecular identifiers. TCRdb analysed the PCR reads with MiXCR anew, one entry per CDR3 protein. Seen here are 820,000 or so distinct CDR3 sequences, approximately 57% observed once, and the top ten hold about 4.5%. Input material: blood. Receptors were obtained from a girl aged 5-17 years with multiple sclerosis.

This clonotype was observed a handful of times. CDR3 loop: CSVRVGQETQYF. The CDR3 nucleotides read TGCAGCGTGCGGGTAGGGCAAGAGACCCAGTACTTC. J is TRBJ2-5 and V is TRBV20-1, with D possibly matching TRBD2 (5 bases). The CDR3 totals 12 residues. Germline CDR1 and CDR2: DFQATT and SNEGSKA (reference sequence).

CDR3 protein: CASKNHQGSYGYTF. CDR3 DNA sequence: TGCGCCAGCAAGAATCATCAGGGGAGCTATGGCTACACCTTC. V and J are TRBV5-1 and TRBJ1-2; tentatively, D is TRBD1 (6 bases). CDR1 is SGHRS, CDR2 YFSETQ, per germline. V was trimmed by 6 bases and J by 4 bases, leaving 16 bases between them. The CDR3 covers 14 residues.

The chain links TRBV7-3 to TRBJ2-4; 13 positions match TRBD2. The germline V gene has CDR1 SGHTA and CDR2 FQGTGA. V lost 4 bases and J lost 3; bases outside the gene matches: 15. The CDR3 is 20 amino acids. For the CDR3, the DNA is TGTGCCAGCAGCTACTACACCCCAGGACTAGCGGGAGACGTCAAAAACATTCAGTACTTC. Translating gives CASSYYTPGLAGDVKNIQYF.

This chain uses TRBV20-1 with TRBJ2-7, with TRBD1 as a possible D gene (5 bases). V lost 0 bases to trimming and J lost 0 bases, with 15 bases between them. CDR1 is DFQATT and CDR2 is SNEGSKA in the germline V gene (reference sequence). The CDR3 has 16 residues. Here the CDR3 reads CSARDLKYRSSYEQYF. In DNA, the CDR3 is TGCAGTGCTAGAGATCTAAAGTACAGGTCCTCCTACGAGCAGTACTTC.

This clonotype was seen more than once but under ten times. The genes are TRBV27 and TRBJ2-5, with D possibly matching TRBD2 (5 bases). Per the germline V gene, CDR1 is MNHEY and CDR2 is SMNVEV (reference sequence). Trimming stripped 5 bases from V and 5 bases from J, with 18 bases between. This CDR3 comprises 15 residues. CDR3 DNA sequence: TGTGCCAGCAGTCCAGCGAGGGTGGTCGACGAGACCCAGTACTTC. It specifies CASSPARVVDETQYF.

The J gene is TRBJ2-7, the V gene TRBV29-1; 9 bases are shared with TRBD1. The CDR3 contains 14 residues. Germline V gives CDR1 SQVTM, CDR2 ANQGSEA. Losses at the gene ends were 6 bases for V and 1 base for J; bases not matched to a gene: 7. As DNA, the CDR3 is TGCAGCGTGGGACAGGGAGTCTTTTCCTACGAGCAGTACTTC. It specifies CSVGQGVFSYEQYF.

The gene calls are TRBV12-3 or TRBV12-4 and TRBJ2-1, with D perhaps matching TRBD2 (6 bases). The germline V and J ends were trimmed by 2 bases and 8 bases, with 16 bases remaining between them. This CDR3 has 15 amino acids. The CDR3 DNA follows: TGTGCCAGCAGTTTATATACGGGAGATACGGATGAGCAGTTCTTC. Protein: CASSLYTGDTDEQFF.

This chain links TRBV5-1 with TRBJ1-5; 10 nucleotides line up with TRBD1. The trim removed 0 bases at V and 2 bases at J, leaving 5 bases unmatched. Germline CDR1 SGHRS, CDR2 YFSETQ. This CDR3 has 17 residues. The CDR3 bases are TGCGCCAGCAGCTTGGACCGCGGGACAGGGGGCAATCAGCCCCAGCATTTT. It translates to CASSLDRGTGGNQPQHF.

J is TRBJ2-7 and V is TRBV27; tentatively, D is TRBD1 (6 bases). Germline assignment: CDR1 MNHEY and CDR2 SMNVEV (reference sequence). V was clipped by 5 bases and J by 4 bases, with 15 bases between them. CDR3 length: 14 amino acids. CDR3: CASSRATGTYEQYF. DNA for the CDR3: TGTGCCAGCAGTCGCGCGACAGGAACTTACGAGCAGTACTTC.

The V gene is TRBV6-4, the J gene TRBJ1-4, with a possible D match to TRBD1 (6 bases). The germline CDR1 and CDR2 sequences are MRHNA and SNTAGT. The CDR3 spans 12 residues. V lost 6 bases and J 8 bases, leaving 10 bases between the germline ends. CDR3 amino acids: CASRQGGEKLFF. The CDR3 nucleotides are TGTGCCAGCAGACAGGGAGGAGAAAAACTGTTTTTT.

This chain links TRBV29-1 with TRBJ2-1; possibly TRBD1 for D (6 bases). V was pared by 2 bases and J by 10 bases, with 15 bases between. Germline-derived CDR1 and CDR2 are SQVTM and ANQGSEA. The CDR3 is 13 amino acids. CDR3 sequence reads: CSVERRNTGEQFF. CDR3 bases: TGCAGCGTTGAAAGGCGCAATACAGGGGAGCAGTTCTTC.

The chain uses TRBV7-9 and TRBJ2-5; D call uncertain. CDR3 length: 14 amino acids. V was pared by 1 base and J by 1 base, with 7 bases between. Germline V gives CDR1 SEHNR, CDR2 FQNEAQ (reference sequence). The DNA for the CDR3 is TGTGCCAGCAGCTTAGTGAGAATCCAAGAGACCCAGTACTTC. Amino acids: CASSLVRIQETQYF.